The 24 T cell receptor beta chains below come from one sample, sequenced in a study of cytomegalovirus exposure and HLA in healthy donors. The PCR used 60 Vbeta and 13 Jbeta primers. The repertoire was sequenced with immunoSEQ multiplex PCR; TCRdb's copy has only in-frame clones and lacks some. Of around 140,000 clones detected, approximately 80% appear once; the ten largest clones hold 1.8%. The sample was PBMCs. Receptor source: a man aged 35 to 55 in good health and CMV-seronegative.

By sample share, this clone is medium-sized. This chain joins TRBV19 and TRBJ2-4, with no clear D. V lost 5 bases and J 1 base, leaving 6 bases between the germline ends. Germline CDR1 LNHDA, CDR2 SQIVND (reference sequence). The CDR3 totals 13 residues. The CDR3, as DNA: TGTGCCAGTAGTTACCAGGCCAAAAACATTCAGTACTTC. Translating it yields CASSYQAKNIQYF.

This chain connects TRBV9 to TRBJ1-5; D possibly corresponds to TRBD1 (6 bases). Germline CDR1 is SGDLS and CDR2 is YYNGEE. The CDR3 totals 16 residues. The V end lost 4 bases, the J end lost 2 bases, and 16 bases lay between the germline ends. The CDR3 DNA reads TGTGCCAGCAGCCTCAGGGGTCGTACCCGCAATCAGCCCCAGCATTTT. This encodes CASSLRGRTRNQPQHF.

The chain links TRBV5-6 to TRBJ2-7, with D perhaps TRBD2 (5 bases). There are 15 residues in the CDR3. Trimming stripped 2 bases from V and 0 bases from J, with 12 bases between. Looked up from germline, CDR1 is SGHDT and CDR2 is YYEEEE. This CDR3 reads CASSFWSGISYEQYF. CDR3 bases: TGTGCCAGCAGCTTTTGGTCCGGGATCTCCTACGAGCAGTACTTC.

The sample holds one count of this clone. The junction departs from the called germline gene at one end, perhaps through a read error. The chain joins TRBV7-9 to TRBJ2-6; D not certain. Germline-derived CDR1 and CDR2 are SEHNR and FQNEAQ (reference sequence). The CDR3 extends over 15 amino acids. CDR3: CSSRPSYSGANVLTF. The CDR3 DNA follows: TGTTCCAGCAGGCCCTCCTACTCTGGGGCCAACGTCCTGACTTTC.

The J gene is TRBJ2-5, the V gene TRBV9; 9 bases line up with TRBD2. J lost 5 bases, V lost 4 bases, and 21 bases had no gene match. The length of the CDR3 is 19 residues. In germline, CDR1 is SGDLS, CDR2 YYNGEE. CDR3: CASSPNSEVGREGRETQYF. The DNA of the CDR3 is TGTGCCAGCAGCCCCAACAGCGAGGTGGGGCGGGAGGGGCGGGAGACCCAGTACTTC.

This clone was recorded only once. The chain carries TRBV28 and TRBJ2-7, with TRBD1 identical over 7 bases. The CDR3 sequence is 14 residues long. Germline V gene sequence: CDR1 MDHEN, CDR2 SYDVKM. V gave up 8 bases and J gave up 1 base; unmatched junction bases: 8. CDR3 DNA: TGTGCCAGCCCCAGACCGGGACAGTCCTACGAGCAGTACTTC. Its protein is CASPRPGQSYEQYF.

The rearrangement joins TRBV6-1 to TRBJ2-5; 8 nucleotides match TRBD1. The CDR3 consists of 15 residues. With 2 bases clipped from V and 1 base from J, the junction kept 3 bases outside the gene matches. Germline CDR1 is MNHNS and CDR2 is SASEGT. The CDR3 DNA reads as TGTGCCAGCAGTGAACTAGGGACAGGCCAAGAGACCCAGTACTTC. Translating gives CASSELGTGQETQYF.

The V gene is TRBV27, the J gene TRBJ2-7, with 10 bases aligning to TRBD2. V shed 5 bases, J shed 4 bases, and the junction held 8 bases outside the gene matches. This CDR3 is 15 amino acids long. Germline CDR1 is MNHEY and CDR2 is SMNVEV (reference sequence). CDR3 residues: CASSPLPAGGYEQYF. The DNA for the CDR3 is TGTGCCAGCAGTCCCCTTCCAGCGGGAGGGTACGAGCAGTACTTC.

The J gene is TRBJ2-1, the V gene TRBV11-2, with TRBD1 matching 8 bases. The CDR3 has 16 residues. J was trimmed by 3 bases and V by 5 bases; bases with no gene match: 9. Germline lookup yields CDR1 SGHAT and CDR2 FQNNGV. CDR3 sequence (DNA): TGTGCCAGCAGCCTCCTCACAGGGGGGCTCTACAATGAGCAGTTCTTC. Protein: CASSLLTGGLYNEQFF.

The chain has TRBV28 and TRBJ1-3; D is perhaps TRBD1 (5 bases). The germline CDR1 and CDR2 sequences are MDHEN and SYDVKM. The V and J ends lost 6 bases and 0 bases respectively, with 9 bases between them. The CDR3 totals 14 residues. CDR3 residues: CASRAGRSGNTIYF. DNA for the CDR3: TGTGCCAGCAGGGCAGGGCGCTCTGGAAACACCATATATTTT. The variable domain in full, with the rest retrieved from reference TRBV28 and TRBJ1-3, is DVKVTQSSRYLVKRTGEKVFLECVQDMDHENMFWYRQDPGLGLRLIYFSYDVKMKEKGDIPEGYSVSREKKERFSLILESASTNQTSMYLCASRAGRSGNTIYFGEGSWLTVV.

This sequence joins TRBV19 and TRBJ1-5; 8 bases fit TRBD1. This CDR3 has 15 amino acids. Germline V CDR1 and CDR2: LNHDA, SQIVND (reference sequence). V dropped 6 bases and J dropped 2; count of bases not matched to a gene: 6. As DNA, the CDR3 is TGTGCCAGTAGCCCCCTGGACAGGGGCAATCAGCCCCAGCATTTT. This gives the protein CASSPLDRGNQPQHF.

This chain connects TRBV9 to TRBJ2-7; 7 positions agree with TRBD1. CDR3 length equals 15 residues. J gave up 0 bases and V 3 bases, and 6 bases lay outside the gene matches. Germline V gene data show CDR1 as SGDLS and CDR2 as YYNGEE. The CDR3 sequence is CASSASGDSSYEQYF. The CDR3 DNA sequence: TGTGCCAGCAGCGCATCTGGGGACAGCTCCTACGAGCAGTACTTC.

The V and J genes are TRBV14 and TRBJ2-5; perhaps TRBD1 as D (6 bases). This CDR3 has 15 residues. Looked up from germline, CDR1 is SGHDN and CDR2 is FVKESK. Trimming stripped 2 bases from V and 6 bases from J, with 16 bases between. As DNA, the CDR3 is TGTGCCAGCAGCCAACTTTCTGGGGGCTGGAAGACCCAGTACTTC. Translated: CASSQLSGGWKTQYF.

V and J are TRBV28 and TRBJ1-1, with TRBD1 matching 8 bases. Germline-derived CDR1 and CDR2 are MDHEN and SYDVKM. The CDR3 totals 18 residues. The J segment lost 7 bases and the V segment lost 1 base, leaving 17 bases of the junction unmatched. The CDR3 DNA sequence: TGTGCCAGCAGTTTATACTTTTCGCCAGGGCAGGGGGCCAGTGAAGCTTTCTTT. This translates into CASSLYFSPGQGASEAFF.

This clone was picked up one time. Additional DNA sequences in this sample encode the identical CDR3. V gene TRBV7-9 combines with J gene TRBJ2-7; 8 positions match TRBD1. Germline V gene lookup returns CDR1 SEHNR and CDR2 FQNEAQ (reference sequence). Trimming took 4 bases from V and 6 from J; bases not matched to a gene: 17. This CDR3 contains 17 residues. The CDR3 sequence is CASSSTGQGARYSEQYF. The CDR3 DNA sequence: TGTGCCAGCAGCTCAACCGGACAGGGCGCCCGGTATAGCGAGCAGTACTTC.

V gene TRBV7-9 combines with J gene TRBJ2-7; a weak D match, TRBD2 (6 bases). Germline lookup yields CDR1 SEHNR and CDR2 FQNEAQ (reference sequence). Trimming removed 5 bases from V and 0 bases from J, with 11 bases in between. This CDR3 region has 14 residues. CDR3 region: CASSPGTFSYEQYF. CDR3 DNA: TGTGCCAGCAGCCCTGGGACTTTCTCCTACGAGCAGTACTTC.

Comment on this clone: One junction end does not reproduce the germline sequence, and a read error may be involved. Other DNA sequences in the same sample also yield this CDR3. This rearrangement joins TRBV5-6 to TRBJ2-5; unclear D gene. The CDR3 is 13 residues long. Germline CDR1 reads SGHDT; CDR2 reads YYEEEE. The CDR3 DNA follows: TGCGCCAGCAGCTTGTACCTAGGAGAGACCCAGTACTTC. This gives the protein CASSLYLGETQYF.

As concerns this clone: The junction differs from germline at one of its ends, possibly a read error. V gene TRBV11-3 combines with J gene TRBJ2-1; 10 bases match TRBD2. This CDR3 has 15 residues. Germline CDR1 reads SGHNT; CDR2 reads YENEEA. As DNA, the CDR3 is TGTGCCAGCAGCCTTGGGGCTAGCGGGAGAATTGAGCAGCTCTTC. Translated: CASSLGASGRIEQLF.

This chain connects TRBV5-6 to TRBJ2-7; possible D gene TRBD1, 5 bases. Trimming stripped 4 bases from V and 1 base from J, with 15 bases between. This CDR3 has 15 amino acids. Per germline, CDR1 SGHDT and CDR2 YYEEEE. This CDR3 reads CASSRPAGNSYEQYF. The CDR3 region has the DNA TGTGCCAGCAGCCGGCCGGCAGGGAATTCCTACGAGCAGTACTTC.

The genes are TRBV10-3 and TRBJ2-5, with 11 positions matching TRBD1. This CDR3 has 18 residues. Germline CDR1 is ENHRY and CDR2 is SYGVKD. J lost 2 bases, V lost 6 bases, and 14 bases had no gene match. The CDR3 reads CAIRRGQGAPDLQETQYF. CDR3 bases: TGTGCCATCAGGCGAGGACAGGGGGCCCCCGATTTGCAAGAGACCCAGTACTTC.

Note on this clone: The junction differs from germline at one of its ends, possibly a read error. This chain joins TRBV7-9 and TRBJ1-3; unclear D gene. Germline CDR1 and CDR2: SEHNR and FQNEAQ (reference sequence). The CDR3 extends over 17 amino acids. The CDR3 loop is CSSSLVTGGLTGNTIYF. The CDR3 DNA reads TGTTCCAGCAGCTTAGTTACTGGCGGGCTTACTGGAAACACCATATATTTT.

Comments on this clone: A read error is possible here, since a much larger clone lies one base away. The sample holds other DNA sequences that translate to the same CDR3. V usage is TRBV4-1 and J usage is TRBJ2-2, with 10 bases that match TRBD1. The germline gives CDR1 MGHRA, CDR2 YSYEKL. The V gene end was trimmed by 3 bases and the J gene end by 3 bases; junction bases not matched to a gene: 1. The CDR3 runs to 15 residues. The CDR3 nucleotides are TGCGCCAGCAGCCATGGGACAGGGGACACCGGGGAGCTGTTTTTT. This codes for CASSHGTGDTGELFF.

This chain joins TRBV2 and TRBJ2-7; unclear D gene. The CDR3 runs 13 residues. Looked up from germline, CDR1 is SNHLY and CDR2 is FYNNEI. The V and J ends lost 6 bases and 0 bases respectively, with 9 bases between them. CDR3 sequence reads: CASSDTRSYEQYF. The CDR3 nucleotides are TGTGCCAGCAGCGATACTCGCTCCTACGAGCAGTACTTC.

This clone occurred a few times. This chain uses TRBV19 with TRBJ1-2, with no clear D. V was clipped by 0 bases and J by 4 bases, with 6 bases between them. The CDR3 runs to 13 residues. CDR1 and CDR2 (germline): LNHDA, SQIVND (reference sequence). The CDR3 spells CASSIDPGYGYTF. The CDR3, as DNA: TGTGCCAGTAGTATAGATCCGGGCTATGGCTACACCTTC.